This paragraph reports one TCR beta chain. Its specificity is unknown. The PCR was carried out with 60 Vbeta primers and 13 Jbeta primers. TCRdb's copy holds only in-frame clones and misses some; the assay was immunoSEQ multiplex PCR. The sample lists some 140,000 clones; approximately 89% were seen once. CDR1 is GTSNPN, CDR2 SVGIG, per germline (reference sequence). CDR3 length equals 15 residues. The ends were cut back, 0 bases at V and 6 bases at J, with 18 bases in the middle. The entry originates in a study of cytomegalovirus exposure and HLA in healthy donors. Findings and caveats of the study: When a later analysis compared HLA-associated TCR beta chains with equally common others, the HLA-associated chains turned out to be more clonally expanded and to have lower generation probabilities. Most CMV-associated TCR beta chains appeared HLA-restricted in a later analysis. Per published accounts, TCR beta sequences correctly predicted the HLA-A and HLA-B alleles of most subjects. Overall, around 150 TCR beta chains were annotated as cytomegalovirus-associated.

The sample taken for sequencing was PBMCs. This chain joins TRBV30 and TRBJ2-7, with D hard to call. This TCR was sampled from a woman in her 30s in good health and CMV-seropositive. The CDR3 sequence is CAWSVLDTRLTEQYF. In nucleotides, the CDR3 is TGTGCCTGGAGTGTACTTGACACCAGGCTGACCGAGCAGTACTTC.